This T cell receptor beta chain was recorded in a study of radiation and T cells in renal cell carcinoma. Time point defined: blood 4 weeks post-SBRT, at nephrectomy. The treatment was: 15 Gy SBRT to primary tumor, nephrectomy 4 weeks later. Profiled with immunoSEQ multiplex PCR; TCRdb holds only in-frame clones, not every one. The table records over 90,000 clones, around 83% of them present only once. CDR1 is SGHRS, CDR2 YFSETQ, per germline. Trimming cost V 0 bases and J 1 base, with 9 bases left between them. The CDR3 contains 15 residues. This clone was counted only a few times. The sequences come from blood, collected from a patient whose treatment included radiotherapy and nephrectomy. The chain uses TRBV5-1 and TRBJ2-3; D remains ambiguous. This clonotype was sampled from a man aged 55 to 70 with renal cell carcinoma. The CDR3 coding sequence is TGCGCCAGCAGCTTGGTCGCGGACCGCACAGATACGCAGTATTTT. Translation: CASSLVADRTDTQYF.